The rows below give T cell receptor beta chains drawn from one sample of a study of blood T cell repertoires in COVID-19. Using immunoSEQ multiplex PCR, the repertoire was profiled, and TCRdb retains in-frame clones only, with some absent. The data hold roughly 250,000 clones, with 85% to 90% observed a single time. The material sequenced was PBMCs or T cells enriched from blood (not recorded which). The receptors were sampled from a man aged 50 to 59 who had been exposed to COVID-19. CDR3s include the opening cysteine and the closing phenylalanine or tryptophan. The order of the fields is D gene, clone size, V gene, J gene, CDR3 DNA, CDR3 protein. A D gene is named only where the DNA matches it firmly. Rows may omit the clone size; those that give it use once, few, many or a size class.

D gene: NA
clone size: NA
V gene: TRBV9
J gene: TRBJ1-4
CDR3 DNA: TGTGCCAGCAGCGGGATAGGGGCAGGAAGGGAAAAACTGTTTTTT
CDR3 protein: CASSGIGAGREKLFF

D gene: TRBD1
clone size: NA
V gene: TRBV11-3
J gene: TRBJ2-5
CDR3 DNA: TGTGCCAGCAGCCGGACAGGGGCCGCAGAGACCCAGTACTTC
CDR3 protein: CASSRTGAAETQYF

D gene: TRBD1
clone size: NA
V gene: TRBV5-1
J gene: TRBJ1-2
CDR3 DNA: TGCGCCAGCAGCTGGGGACAGGGCTATGGCTACACCTTC
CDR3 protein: CASSWGQGYGYTF

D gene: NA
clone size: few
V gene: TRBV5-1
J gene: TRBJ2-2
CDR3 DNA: TGCGCCAGCACCAATGGCCTTTCGAACACCGGGGAGCTGTTTTTT
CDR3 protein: CASTNGLSNTGELFF

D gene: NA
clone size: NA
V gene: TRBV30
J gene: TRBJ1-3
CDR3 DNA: TGTGCCTGGAGTCCGGGGTTGAGCTCTGGAAACACCATATATTTT
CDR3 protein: CAWSPGLSSGNTIYF

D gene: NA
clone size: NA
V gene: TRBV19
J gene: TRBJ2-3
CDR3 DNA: TGTGCCAGTAGTATCCCTACGACAGATACGCAGTATTTT
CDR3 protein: CASSIPTTDTQYF

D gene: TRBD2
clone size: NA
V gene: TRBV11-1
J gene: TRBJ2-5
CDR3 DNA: TGTGCCAGCAGCTCTACCCGGGAGGGAGAGACCCAGTACTTC
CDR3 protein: CASSSTREGETQYF

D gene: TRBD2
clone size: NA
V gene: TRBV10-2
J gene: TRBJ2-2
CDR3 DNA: TGCGCCAGCAATCAACTAGCGGGAGGCAACACCGGGGAGCTGTTTTTT
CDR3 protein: CASNQLAGGNTGELFF

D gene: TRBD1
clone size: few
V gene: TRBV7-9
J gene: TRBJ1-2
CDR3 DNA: TGTGCCAGCAGCCCTACTAGGGACAGCTATGGCTACACCTTC
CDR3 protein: CASSPTRDSYGYTF

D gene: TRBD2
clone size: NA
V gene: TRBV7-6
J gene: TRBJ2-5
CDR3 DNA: TGTGCCAGCAGCTCTCGGGAGGCAGAGACCCAGTACTTC
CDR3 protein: CASSSREAETQYF

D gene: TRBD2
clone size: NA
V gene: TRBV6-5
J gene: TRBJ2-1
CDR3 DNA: TGTGCCAGCAAGAGGACTAGCGGCGACAATGAGCAGTTCTTC
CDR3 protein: CASKRTSGDNEQFF

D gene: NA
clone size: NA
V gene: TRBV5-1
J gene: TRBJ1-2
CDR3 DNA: TGCGCCAGCAGCTTGGGGGCAGAGTATGGCTACACCTTC
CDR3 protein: CASSLGAEYGYTF

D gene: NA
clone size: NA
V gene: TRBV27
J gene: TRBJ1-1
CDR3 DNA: TGTGCCAGCAGCCCCGGGTATCACTCCATGAACACTGAAGCTTTCTTT
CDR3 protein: CASSPGYHSMNTEAFF

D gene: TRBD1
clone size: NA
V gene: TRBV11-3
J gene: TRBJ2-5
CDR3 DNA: TGTGCCAGCAGCTCAACAGGGGTCGGAGAGACCCAGTACTTC
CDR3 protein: CASSSTGVGETQYF